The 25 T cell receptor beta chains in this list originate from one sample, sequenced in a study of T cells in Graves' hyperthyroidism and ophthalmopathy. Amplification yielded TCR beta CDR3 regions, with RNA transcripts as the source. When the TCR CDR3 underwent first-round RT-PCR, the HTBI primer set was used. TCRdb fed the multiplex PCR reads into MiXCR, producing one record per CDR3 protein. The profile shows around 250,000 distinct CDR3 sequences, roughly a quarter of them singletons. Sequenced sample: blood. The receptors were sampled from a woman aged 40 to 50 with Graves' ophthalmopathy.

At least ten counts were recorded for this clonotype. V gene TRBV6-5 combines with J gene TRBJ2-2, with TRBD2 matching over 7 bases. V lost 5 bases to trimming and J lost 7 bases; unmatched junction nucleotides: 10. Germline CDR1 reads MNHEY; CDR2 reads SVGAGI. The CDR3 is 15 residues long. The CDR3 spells CASSRRAGRGGELFF. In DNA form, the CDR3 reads TGTGCCAGCAGTCGCCGGGCGGGGAGGGGCGGGGAGCTGTTTTTT.

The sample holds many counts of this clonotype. The CDR3 nucleotides read TGTGCCAGCGAGGGCAGCTCCTACGAGCAGTACTTC. Protein: CASEGSSYEQYF. The rearrangement uses TRBV6-6 and TRBJ2-7; TRBD2 is a possible D gene (5 bases). Germline V gives CDR1 MNHNY, CDR2 SVGAGI (reference sequence). V lost 8 bases and J lost 0, with 8 bases in between. This CDR3 has 12 residues.

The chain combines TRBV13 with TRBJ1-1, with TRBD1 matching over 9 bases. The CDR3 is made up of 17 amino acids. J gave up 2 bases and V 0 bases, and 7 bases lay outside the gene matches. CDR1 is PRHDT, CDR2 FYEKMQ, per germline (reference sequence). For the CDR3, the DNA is TGTGCCAGCAGCTTAGGCAGACAGGGGGTGCTTAACACTGAAGCTTTCTTT. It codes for CASSLGRQGVLNTEAFF.

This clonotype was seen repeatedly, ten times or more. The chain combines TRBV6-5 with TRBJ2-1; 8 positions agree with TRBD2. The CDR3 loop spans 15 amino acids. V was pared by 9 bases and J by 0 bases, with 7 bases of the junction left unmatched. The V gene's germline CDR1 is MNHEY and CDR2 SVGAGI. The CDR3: CASLPSGSSYNEQFF. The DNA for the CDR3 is TGTGCCAGTCTCCCCAGCGGGAGCTCCTACAATGAGCAGTTCTTC.

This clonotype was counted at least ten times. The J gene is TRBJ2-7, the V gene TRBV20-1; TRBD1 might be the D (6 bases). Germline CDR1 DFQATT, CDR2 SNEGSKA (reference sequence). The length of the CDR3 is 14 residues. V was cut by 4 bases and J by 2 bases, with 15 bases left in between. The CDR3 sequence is CSAKDSLTPYEQYF. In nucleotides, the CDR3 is TGCAGTGCTAAGGACAGCCTGACTCCCTACGAGCAGTACTTC.

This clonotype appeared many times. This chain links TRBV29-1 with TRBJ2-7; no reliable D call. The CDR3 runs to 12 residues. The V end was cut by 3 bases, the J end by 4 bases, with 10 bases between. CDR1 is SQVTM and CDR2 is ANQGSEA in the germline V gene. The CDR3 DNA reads TGCAGCGTTGAGGGTCACTCTTACGAGCAGTACTTC. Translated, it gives CSVEGHSYEQYF.

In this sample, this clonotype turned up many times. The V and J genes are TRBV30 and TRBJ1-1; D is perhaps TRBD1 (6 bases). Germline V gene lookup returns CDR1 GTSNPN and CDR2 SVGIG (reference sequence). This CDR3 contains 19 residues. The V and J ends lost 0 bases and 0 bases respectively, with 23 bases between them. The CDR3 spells CAWSVYQGTRPRMNTEAFF. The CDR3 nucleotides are TGTGCCTGGAGTGTATATCAGGGGACTAGGCCCCGCATGAACACTGAAGCTTTCTTT.

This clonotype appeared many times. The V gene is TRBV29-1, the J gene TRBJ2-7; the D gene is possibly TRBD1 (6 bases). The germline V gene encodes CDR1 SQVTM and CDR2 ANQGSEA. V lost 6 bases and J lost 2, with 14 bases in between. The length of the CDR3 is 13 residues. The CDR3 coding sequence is TGCAGCGTCAATAACAGGGAACCCTACGAGCAGTACTTC. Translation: CSVNNREPYEQYF.

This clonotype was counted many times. The DNA of the CDR3 is TGTGCCAGCAGTTCCCGTAGACCAACAGTCCCTGAAGCTTTCTTT. Amino acids: CASSSRRPTVPEAFF. The J gene is TRBJ1-1, the V gene TRBV27, with D uncertain. Trimming left V 4 bases short and J 6 bases short, with 18 bases between. The CDR3 totals 15 residues. Germline CDR1 and CDR2: MNHEY and SMNVEV (reference sequence).

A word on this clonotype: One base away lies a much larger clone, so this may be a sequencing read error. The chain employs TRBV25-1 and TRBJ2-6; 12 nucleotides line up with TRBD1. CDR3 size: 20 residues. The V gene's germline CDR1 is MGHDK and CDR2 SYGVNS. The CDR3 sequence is CASSAYSGTGGVDGTNVLTF. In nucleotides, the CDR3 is TGTGCCAGCAGTGCCTACTCCGGGACAGGGGGCGTAGATGGGACCAACGTCCTGACTTTC.

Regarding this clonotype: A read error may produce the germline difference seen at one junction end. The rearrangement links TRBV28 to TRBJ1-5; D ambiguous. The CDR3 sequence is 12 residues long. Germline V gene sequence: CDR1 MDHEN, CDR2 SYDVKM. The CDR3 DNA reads TGTGCCAGCAGTGTTAGCAATCAGCCCCGGCATTTT. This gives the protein CASSVSNQPRHF.

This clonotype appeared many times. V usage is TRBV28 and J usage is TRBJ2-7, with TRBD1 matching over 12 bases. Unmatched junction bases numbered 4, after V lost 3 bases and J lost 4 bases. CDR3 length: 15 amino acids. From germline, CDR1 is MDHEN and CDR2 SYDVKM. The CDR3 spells CASSLWDRGRYEQYF. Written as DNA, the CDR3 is TGTGCCAGCAGTTTGTGGGACAGGGGGCGATACGAGCAGTACTTC.

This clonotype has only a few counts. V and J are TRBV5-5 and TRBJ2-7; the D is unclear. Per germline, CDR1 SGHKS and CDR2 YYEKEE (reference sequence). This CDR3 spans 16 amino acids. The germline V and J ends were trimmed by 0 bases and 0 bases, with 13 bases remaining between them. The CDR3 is CASSLVSRSTSYEQYF. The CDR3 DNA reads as TGTGCCAGCAGCTTGGTTTCCAGGTCAACCTCCTACGAGCAGTACTTC.

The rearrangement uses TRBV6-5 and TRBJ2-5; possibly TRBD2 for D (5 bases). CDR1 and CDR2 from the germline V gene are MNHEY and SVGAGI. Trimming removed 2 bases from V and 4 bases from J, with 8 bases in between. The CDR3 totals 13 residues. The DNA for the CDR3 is TGTGCCAGCAGTTACGTACGGGGAGAGACCCAGTACTTC. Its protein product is CASSYVRGETQYF.

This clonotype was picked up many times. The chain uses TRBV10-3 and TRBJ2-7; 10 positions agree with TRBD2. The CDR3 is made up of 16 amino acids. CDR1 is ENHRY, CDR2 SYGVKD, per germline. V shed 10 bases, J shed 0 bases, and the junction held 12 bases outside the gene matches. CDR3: CATRSGASGSSYEQYF. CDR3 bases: TGTGCCACCCGATCAGGGGCTAGCGGGAGCTCCTACGAGCAGTACTTC.

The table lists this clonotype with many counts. The DNA for the CDR3 is TGCAGTGCTAGGAAGATTGCATTGGAGACCCAGTACTTC. Its translation is CSARKIALETQYF. The V gene is TRBV20-1, the J gene TRBJ2-5; D gene unclear. V was cut by 3 bases and J by 5 bases, with 13 bases left in between. Per the germline V gene, CDR1 is DFQATT and CDR2 is SNEGSKA (reference sequence). This CDR3 has 13 residues.

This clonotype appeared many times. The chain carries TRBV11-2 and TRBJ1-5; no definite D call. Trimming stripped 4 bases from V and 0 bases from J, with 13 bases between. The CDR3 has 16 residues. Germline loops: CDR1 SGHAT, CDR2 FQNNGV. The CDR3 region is CASSSPGQTSNQPQHF. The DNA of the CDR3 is TGTGCCAGCAGCTCCCCTGGTCAGACTAGCAATCAGCCCCAGCATTTT. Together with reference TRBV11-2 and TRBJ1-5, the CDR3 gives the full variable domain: EAGVAQSPRYKIIEKRQSVAFWCNPISGHATLYWYQQILGQGPKLLIQFQNNGVVDDSQLPKDRFSAERLKGVDSTLKIQPAKLEDSAVYLCASSSPGQTSNQPQHFGDGTRLSIL.

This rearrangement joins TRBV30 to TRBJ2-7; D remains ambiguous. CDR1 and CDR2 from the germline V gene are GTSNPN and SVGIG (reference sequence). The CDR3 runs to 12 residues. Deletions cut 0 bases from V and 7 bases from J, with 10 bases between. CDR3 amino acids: CAWSVQLREQYF. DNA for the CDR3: TGTGCCTGGAGTGTGCAATTAAGGGAGCAGTACTTC.

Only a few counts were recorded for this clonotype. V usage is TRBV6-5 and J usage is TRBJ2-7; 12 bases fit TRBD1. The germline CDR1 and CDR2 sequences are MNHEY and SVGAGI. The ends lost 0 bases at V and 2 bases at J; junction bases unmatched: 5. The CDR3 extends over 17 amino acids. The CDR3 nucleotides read TGTGCCAGCAGTTACTCGAAGGGACAGGGGGCGACCTACGAGCAGTACTTC. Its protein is CASSYSKGQGATYEQYF.

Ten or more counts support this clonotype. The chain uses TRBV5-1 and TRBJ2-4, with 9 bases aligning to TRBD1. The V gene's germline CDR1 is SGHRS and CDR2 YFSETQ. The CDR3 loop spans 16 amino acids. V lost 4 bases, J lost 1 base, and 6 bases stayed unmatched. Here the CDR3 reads CASSPTGGLAKNIQYF. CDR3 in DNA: TGCGCCAGCAGCCCGACAGGGGGGTTGGCCAAAAACATTCAGTACTTC.

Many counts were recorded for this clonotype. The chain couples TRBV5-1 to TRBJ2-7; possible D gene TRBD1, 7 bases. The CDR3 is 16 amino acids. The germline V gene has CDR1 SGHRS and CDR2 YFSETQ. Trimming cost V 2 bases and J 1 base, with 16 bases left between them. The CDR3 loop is CASSFPNAGGSYEQYF. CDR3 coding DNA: TGCGCCAGCAGCTTTCCAAACGCAGGGGGGTCCTACGAGCAGTACTTC.

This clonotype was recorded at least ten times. Here the CDR3 DNA reads TGTGCCAGCAGCCCCTACAGAGAGGGCCGCGGCTACACCTTC. It translates to CASSPYREGRGYTF. The chain has TRBV7-9 and TRBJ1-2, with no clear D. V gave up 5 bases and J gave up 8 bases, with 18 bases separating them. This CDR3 has 14 amino acids. Per the germline V gene, CDR1 is SEHNR and CDR2 is FQNEAQ (reference sequence). Full variable domain (remainder filled in from reference TRBV7-9 and TRBJ1-2): DTGVSQNPRHKITKRGQNVTFRCDPISEHNRLYWYRQTLGQGPEFLTYFQNEAQLEKSRLLSDRFSAERPKGSFSTLEIQRTEQGDSAMYLCASSPYREGRGYTFGSGTRLTVV.

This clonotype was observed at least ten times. CDR3 sequence: CSVEENLAGGSEQYF. The CDR3 region has the DNA TGCAGCGTTGAAGAAAACCTAGCGGGAGGCTCCGAGCAGTACTTC. The gene calls are TRBV29-1 and TRBJ2-7; 11 nucleotides match TRBD2. Germline V gene sequence: CDR1 SQVTM, CDR2 ANQGSEA. The CDR3 has 15 residues. With 0 bases clipped from V and 6 bases from J, the junction kept 7 bases outside the gene matches.

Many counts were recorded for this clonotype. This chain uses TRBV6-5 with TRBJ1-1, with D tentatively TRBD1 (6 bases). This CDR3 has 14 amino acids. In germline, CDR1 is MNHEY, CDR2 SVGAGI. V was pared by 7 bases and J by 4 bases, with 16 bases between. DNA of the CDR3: TGTGCCAGCAAGTATGCGGGGGCGAGCACTGAAGCTTTCTTT. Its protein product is CASKYAGASTEAFF.

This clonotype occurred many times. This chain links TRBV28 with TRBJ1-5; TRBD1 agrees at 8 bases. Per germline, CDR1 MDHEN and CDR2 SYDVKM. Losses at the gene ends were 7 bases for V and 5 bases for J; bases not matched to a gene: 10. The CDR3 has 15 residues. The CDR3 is CASTQTGVGYQPQHF. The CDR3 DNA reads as TGTGCCAGCACCCAGACAGGGGTTGGCTATCAGCCCCAGCATTTT.